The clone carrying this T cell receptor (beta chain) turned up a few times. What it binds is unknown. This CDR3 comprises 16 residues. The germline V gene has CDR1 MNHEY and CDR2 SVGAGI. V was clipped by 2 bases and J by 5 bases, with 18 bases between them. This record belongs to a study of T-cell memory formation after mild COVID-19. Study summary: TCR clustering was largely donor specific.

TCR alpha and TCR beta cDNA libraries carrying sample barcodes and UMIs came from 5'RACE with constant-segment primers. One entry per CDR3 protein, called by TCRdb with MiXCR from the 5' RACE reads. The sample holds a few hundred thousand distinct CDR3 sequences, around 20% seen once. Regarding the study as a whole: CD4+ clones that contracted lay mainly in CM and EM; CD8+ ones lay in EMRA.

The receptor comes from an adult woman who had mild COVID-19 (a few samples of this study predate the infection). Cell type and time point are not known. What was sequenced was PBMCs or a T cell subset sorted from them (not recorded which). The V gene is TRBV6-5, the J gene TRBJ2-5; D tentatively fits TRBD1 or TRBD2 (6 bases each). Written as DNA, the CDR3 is TGTGCCAGCAGTTACGCCGCGGGGACAATCGGCGAGACCCAGTACTTC. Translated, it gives CASSYAAGTIGETQYF.